Sequencing of this T cell receptor (beta chain) was carried out in a study of T cells in Graves' hyperthyroidism and ophthalmopathy. Across the whole study: Before treatment of any kind, peripheral blood was taken at initial diagnosis. Overall study findings and caveats: Ophthalmopathy was identified by the model a median about seven months ahead of onset. Appearing also in blood were most of the thyroid clonotypes expanded above 0.001.

Amplification targeted TCR beta CDR3 regions from RNA transcripts. TCR CDR3 underwent first-round RT-PCR with the HTBI primer set. TCRdb itself ran the multiplex PCR reads through MiXCR, one entry per CDR3 protein. The sample holds hundreds of thousands of distinct CDR3 sequences; less than 25% are singletons and the top ten take under 35%. With regard to this clonotype: Its antigen remains unknown.

V lost 3 bases to trimming and J lost 6 bases, with 17 bases between them. The CDR3 loop spans 15 amino acids. Germline values: CDR1 LNHDA, CDR2 SQIVND (reference sequence). The study based diagnoses on clinical symptoms, serum thyroxine and TRAb, thyroid ultrasound and orbital computed tomography. The receptor's source is a man younger than 45 with Graves' ophthalmopathy. Sample: blood. The rearrangement uses TRBV19 and TRBJ2-5, with TRBD2 as a possible D gene (6 bases). CDR3 protein: CASSIGTGDWQTQYF. Here the CDR3 DNA reads TGTGCCAGTAGTATTGGGACTGGCGATTGGCAGACCCAGTACTTC.